This TCR beta chain was recovered during a study of T cell changes during pregnancy in multiple sclerosis. The CDR3 covers 16 residues. V lost 3 bases and J lost 0, with 9 bases in between. Germline V gives CDR1 SGHVS, CDR2 FNYEAQ. Produced via immunoSEQ multiplex PCR; TCRdb's table is partial and in-frame only. The sample contains some 99,000 clones, about 93% of which appear only once. This chain links TRBV7-6 with TRBJ2-6, with a possible D match to TRBD2 (5 bases). This clonotype was obtained from a female donor with multiple sclerosis, enrolled in a pregnancy study. The material sequenced was peripheral blood, taken after pregnancy. CDR3 amino acids: CASSFDRDSGANVLTF. Written as DNA, the CDR3 is TGTGCCAGCAGCTTTGACCGGGACTCTGGGGCCAACGTCCTGACTTTC.